The T cell receptor (beta chain) described here comes from a study of PD-L1 blockade in urothelial cancer. Trimming shortened V by 4 bases and J by 2 bases, and 6 bases separated the two germline ends. The CDR3 spans 13 residues. The germline gives CDR1 LGHNT, CDR2 FRNRAP. Using immunoSEQ multiplex PCR, the repertoire was profiled, and TCRdb retains in-frame clones only, with some absent. The sample shows around 49,000 clones, around 80% of them seen only once. Sample time point: peripheral blood 6 weeks after treatment start. The TCR originated in a man between 60 and 70 years old with urothelial cancer. The starting material was PBMCs, obtained around atezolizumab (anti-PD-L1) treatment. The chain carries TRBV12-5 and TRBJ2-1; perhaps TRBD1 as D (6 bases). The CDR3 DNA reads as TGTGCTAGTGGTTACAGGGCCTACAATGAGCAGTTCTTC. Its protein product is CASGYRAYNEQFF. Supplemented by reference TRBV12-5 and TRBJ2-1, the full variable domain reads DARVTQTPRHKVTEMGQEVTMRCQPILGHNTVFWYRQTMMQGLELLAYFRNRAPLDDSGMPKDRFSAEMPDATLATLKIQPSEPRDSAVYFCASGYRAYNEQFFGPGTRLTVL.